This T cell receptor beta chain stems from a study of blood T cells in healthy people across ages. Study-wide points: Researchers deemed the diversity estimates from one million T cells underestimates. Among T cells, TCR beta diversity per million cells dropped roughly linearly as age rose.

Each donor's blood draw was 8.5 to 10 milliliters of peripheral blood. J lost 12 bases, V lost 11 bases, and 6 bases had no gene match. The V gene's germline CDR1 is MGHDK and CDR2 SYGVNS. This CDR3 has 9 residues. Comments on this clonotype: Its antigen is undetermined.

A J-beta primer mix and a sample-barcoded 5' primer were used in a second PCR of about 7 to 12 cycles. The authors tagged each cDNA molecule using a template-switch adaptor with 12 random nucleotides. TCRdb analysed the 5' RACE reads with MiXCR anew, one entry per CDR3 protein. The repertoire holds more than 1.4 million distinct CDR3 sequences, with roughly 40% as singletons. This sequence joins TRBV25-1 and TRBJ2-7; the match to TRBD1 covers 8 bases. This receptor was obtained from a woman aged 18-35 years in good health. Sequencing was performed on blood. CDR3 loop: CAQPGTGYF. The CDR3 bases are TGTGCCCAACCGGGGACAGGGTACTTC.